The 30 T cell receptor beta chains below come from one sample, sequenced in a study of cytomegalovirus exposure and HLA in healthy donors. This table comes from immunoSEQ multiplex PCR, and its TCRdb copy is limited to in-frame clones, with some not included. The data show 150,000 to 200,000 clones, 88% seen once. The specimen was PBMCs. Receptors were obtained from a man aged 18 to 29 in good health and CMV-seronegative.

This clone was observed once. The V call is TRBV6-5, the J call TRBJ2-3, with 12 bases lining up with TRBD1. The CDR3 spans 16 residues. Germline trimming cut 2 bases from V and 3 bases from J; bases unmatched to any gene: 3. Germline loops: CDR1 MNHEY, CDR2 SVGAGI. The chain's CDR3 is CASSYGTGGPTDTQYF. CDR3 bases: TGTGCCAGCAGTTACGGGACAGGGGGCCCAACAGATACGCAGTATTTT.

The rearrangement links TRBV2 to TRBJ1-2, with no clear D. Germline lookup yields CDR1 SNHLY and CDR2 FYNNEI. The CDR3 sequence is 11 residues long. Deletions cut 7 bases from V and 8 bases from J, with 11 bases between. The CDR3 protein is CASTGLRGYTF. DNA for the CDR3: TGTGCCAGCACAGGCCTCCGGGGCTACACCTTC.

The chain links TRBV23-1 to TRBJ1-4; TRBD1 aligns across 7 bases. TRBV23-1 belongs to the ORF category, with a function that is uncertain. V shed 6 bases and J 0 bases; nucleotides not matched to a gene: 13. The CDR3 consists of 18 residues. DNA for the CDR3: TGCGCCAGCAGACCTACTGGAAAGGGGACAGCAACTAATGAAAAACTGTTTTTT. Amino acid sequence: CASRPTGKGTATNEKLFF.

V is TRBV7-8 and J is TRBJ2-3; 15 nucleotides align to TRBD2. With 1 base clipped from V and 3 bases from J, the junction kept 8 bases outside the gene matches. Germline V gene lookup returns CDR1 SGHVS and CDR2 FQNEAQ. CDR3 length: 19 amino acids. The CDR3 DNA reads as TGTGCCAGCAGCTTAGTGAGGACTAGCGGGGGGGCTAGTACAGATACGCAGTATTTT. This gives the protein CASSLVRTSGGASTDTQYF.

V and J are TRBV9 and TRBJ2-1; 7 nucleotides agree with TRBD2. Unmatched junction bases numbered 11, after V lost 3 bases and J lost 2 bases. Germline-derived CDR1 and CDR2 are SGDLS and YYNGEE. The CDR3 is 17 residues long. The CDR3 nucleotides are TGTGCCAGCAGCGCTCAGAGCGGGAATGGCGCCTACAATGAGCAGTTCTTC. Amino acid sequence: CASSAQSGNGAYNEQFF. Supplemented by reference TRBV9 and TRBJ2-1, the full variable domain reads DSGVTQTPKHLITATGQRVTLRCSPRSGDLSVYWYQQSLDQGLQFLIQYYNGEERAKGNILERFSAQQFPDLHSELNLSSLELGDSALYFCASSAQSGNGAYNEQFFGPGTRLTVL.

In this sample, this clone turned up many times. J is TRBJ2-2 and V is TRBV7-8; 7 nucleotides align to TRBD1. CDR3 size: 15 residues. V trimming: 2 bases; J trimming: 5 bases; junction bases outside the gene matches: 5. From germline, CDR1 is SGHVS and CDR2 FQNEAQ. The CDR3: CASSLRQGPTGELFF. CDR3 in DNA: TGTGCCAGCAGCTTAAGACAGGGTCCTACCGGGGAGCTGTTTTTT. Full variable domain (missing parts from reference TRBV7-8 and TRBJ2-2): GAGVSQSPRYKVAKRGQDVALRCDPISGHVSLFWYQQALGQGPEFLTYFQNEAQLDKSGLPSDRFFAERPEGSVSTLKIQRTQQEDSAVYLCASSLRQGPTGELFFGEGSRLTVL.

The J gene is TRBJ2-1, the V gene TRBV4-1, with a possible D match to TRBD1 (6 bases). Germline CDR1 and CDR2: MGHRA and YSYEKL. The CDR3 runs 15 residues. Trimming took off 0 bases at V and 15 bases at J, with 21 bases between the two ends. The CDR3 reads CASSQDSLRGQPAFF. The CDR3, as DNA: TGCGCCAGCAGCCAAGATAGTCTACGGGGACAACCCGCGTTCTTC.

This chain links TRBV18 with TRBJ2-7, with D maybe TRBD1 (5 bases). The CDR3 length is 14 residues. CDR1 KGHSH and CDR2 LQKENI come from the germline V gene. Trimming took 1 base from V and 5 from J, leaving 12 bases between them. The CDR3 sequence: CASSPRAGINEQYF. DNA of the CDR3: TGTGCCAGCTCACCACGGGCAGGGATAAACGAGCAGTACTTC.

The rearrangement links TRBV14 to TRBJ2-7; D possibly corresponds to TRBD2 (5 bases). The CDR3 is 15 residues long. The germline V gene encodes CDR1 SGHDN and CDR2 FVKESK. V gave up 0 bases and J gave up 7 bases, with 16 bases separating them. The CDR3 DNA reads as TGTGCCAGCAGCCAAGATAGGAGGCCGAGGTGGGAGCAGTACTTC. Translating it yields CASSQDRRPRWEQYF.

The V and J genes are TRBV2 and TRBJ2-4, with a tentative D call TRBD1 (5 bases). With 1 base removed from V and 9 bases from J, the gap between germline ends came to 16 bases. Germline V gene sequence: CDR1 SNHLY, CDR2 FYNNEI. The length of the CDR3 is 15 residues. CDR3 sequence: CASSEELGLTLIQYF. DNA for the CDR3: TGTGCCAGCAGTGAAGAACTGGGGCTGACTCTCATTCAGTACTTC.

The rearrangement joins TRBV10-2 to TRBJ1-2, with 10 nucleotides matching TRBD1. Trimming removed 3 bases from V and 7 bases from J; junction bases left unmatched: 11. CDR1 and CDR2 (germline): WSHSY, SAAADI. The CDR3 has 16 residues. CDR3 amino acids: CASSEFGRQGASGYTF. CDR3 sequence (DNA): TGCGCCAGCAGTGAATTTGGGAGACAGGGGGCTTCTGGCTACACCTTC.

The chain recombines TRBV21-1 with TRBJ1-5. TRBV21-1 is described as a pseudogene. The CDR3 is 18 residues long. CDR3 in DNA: TGTGCCAGCAGCAAATCGAGGGACCAGGGAGGAGAGAATCAGCCCCAGCATTTT. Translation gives CASSKSRDQGGENQPQHF.

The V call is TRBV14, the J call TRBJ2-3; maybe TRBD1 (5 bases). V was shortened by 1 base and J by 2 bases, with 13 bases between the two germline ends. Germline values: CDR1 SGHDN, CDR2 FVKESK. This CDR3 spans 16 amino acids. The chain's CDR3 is CASSQGDSEYTDTQYF. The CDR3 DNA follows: TGTGCCAGCAGCCAAGGAGACAGCGAATACACAGATACGCAGTATTTT. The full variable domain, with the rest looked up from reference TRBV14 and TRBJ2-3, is EAGVTQFPSHSVIEKGQTVTLRCDPISGHDNLYWYRRVMGKEIKFLLHFVKESKQDESGMPNNRFLAERTGGTYSTLKVQPAELEDSGVYFCASSQGDSEYTDTQYFGPGTRLTVL.

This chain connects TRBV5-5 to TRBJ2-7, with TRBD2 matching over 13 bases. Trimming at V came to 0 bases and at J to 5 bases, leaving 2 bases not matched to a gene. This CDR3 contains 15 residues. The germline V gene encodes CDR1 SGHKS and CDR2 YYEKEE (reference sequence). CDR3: CASSLELAGGHEQYF. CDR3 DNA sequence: TGTGCCAGCAGCTTGGAACTAGCGGGAGGGCACGAGCAGTACTTC.

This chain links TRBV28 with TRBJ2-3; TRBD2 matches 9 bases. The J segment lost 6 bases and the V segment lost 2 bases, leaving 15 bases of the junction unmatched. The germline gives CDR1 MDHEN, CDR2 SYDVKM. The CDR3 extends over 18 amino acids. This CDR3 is CASSLGVTGTSQTDTQYF. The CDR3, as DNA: TGTGCCAGCAGTTTAGGCGTTACCGGGACTAGCCAGACGGATACGCAGTATTTT.

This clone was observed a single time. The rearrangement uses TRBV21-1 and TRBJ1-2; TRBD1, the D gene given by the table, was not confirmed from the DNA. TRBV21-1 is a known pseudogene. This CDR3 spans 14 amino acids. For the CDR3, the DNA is TGTGCCAGCAGCAACCGGGACACGGTCTATGGCTACACCTTC. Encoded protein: CASSNRDTVYGYTF.

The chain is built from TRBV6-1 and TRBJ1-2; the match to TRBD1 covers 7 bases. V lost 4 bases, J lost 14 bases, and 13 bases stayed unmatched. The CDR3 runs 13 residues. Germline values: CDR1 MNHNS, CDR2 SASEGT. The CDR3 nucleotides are TGTGCCAGCAGTGGGCGACAGGGATTCATTGGTACCTTC. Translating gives CASSGRQGFIGTF.

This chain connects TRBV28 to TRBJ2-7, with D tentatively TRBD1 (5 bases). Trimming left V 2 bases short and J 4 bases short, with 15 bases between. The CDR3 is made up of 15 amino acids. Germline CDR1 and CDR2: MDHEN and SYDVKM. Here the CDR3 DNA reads TGTGCCAGCAGTTTAACAGGCAGGACCCCTTACGAGCAGTACTTC. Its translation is CASSLTGRTPYEQYF.

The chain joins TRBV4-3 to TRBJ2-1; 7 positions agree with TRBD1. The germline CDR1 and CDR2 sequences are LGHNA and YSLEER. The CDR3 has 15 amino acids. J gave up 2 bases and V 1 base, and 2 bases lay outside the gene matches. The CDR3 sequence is CASSQADRAYNEQFF. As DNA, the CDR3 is TGCGCCAGCAGCCAAGCAGACAGGGCCTACAATGAGCAGTTCTTC.

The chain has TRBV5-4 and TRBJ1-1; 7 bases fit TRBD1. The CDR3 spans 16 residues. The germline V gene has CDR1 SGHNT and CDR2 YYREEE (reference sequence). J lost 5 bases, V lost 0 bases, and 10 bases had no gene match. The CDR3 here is CASSLASTLQGTEAFF. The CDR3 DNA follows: TGTGCCAGCAGCTTGGCCTCGACCTTACAGGGGACTGAAGCTTTCTTT.

In DNA form, the CDR3 reads TGTGCCATCAGTGAGACCCAGCGGGAGGGCACAGATACGCAGTATTTT. Its protein is CAISETQREGTDTQYF. V is TRBV10-3 and J is TRBJ2-3; 9 bases line up with TRBD2. CDR3 length equals 16 residues. The germline V gene encodes CDR1 ENHRY and CDR2 SYGVKD. Germline trimming cut 2 bases from V and 1 base from J; bases unmatched to any gene: 4.

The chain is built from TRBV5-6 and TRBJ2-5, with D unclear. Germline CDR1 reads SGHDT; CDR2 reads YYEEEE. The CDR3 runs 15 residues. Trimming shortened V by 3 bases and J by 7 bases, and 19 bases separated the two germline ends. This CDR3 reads CASSSPRVGERTQYF. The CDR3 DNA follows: TGTGCCAGCAGCTCCCCCCGGGTAGGAGAAAGGACCCAGTACTTC.

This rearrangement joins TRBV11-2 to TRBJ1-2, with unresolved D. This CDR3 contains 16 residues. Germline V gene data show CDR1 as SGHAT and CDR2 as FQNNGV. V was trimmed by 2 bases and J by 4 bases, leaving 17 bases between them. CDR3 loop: CASSLRRRGNIYGYTF. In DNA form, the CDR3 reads TGTGCCAGCAGCTTACGAAGGAGAGGGAACATCTATGGCTACACCTTC.

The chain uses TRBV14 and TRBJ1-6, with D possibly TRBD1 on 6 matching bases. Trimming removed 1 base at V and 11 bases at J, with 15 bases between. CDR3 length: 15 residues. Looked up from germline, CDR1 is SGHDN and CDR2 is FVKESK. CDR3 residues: CASSQVAGVETPLHF. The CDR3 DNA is TGTGCCAGCAGCCAAGTGGCAGGGGTGGAGACACCCCTCCACTTT.

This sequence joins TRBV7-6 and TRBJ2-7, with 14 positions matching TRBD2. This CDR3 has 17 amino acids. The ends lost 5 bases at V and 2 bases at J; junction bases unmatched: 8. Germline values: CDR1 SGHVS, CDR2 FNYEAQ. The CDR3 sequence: CASSTGTSGSTAYEQYF. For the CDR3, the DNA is TGTGCCAGCAGCACCGGGACTAGCGGGAGCACGGCCTACGAGCAGTACTTC.

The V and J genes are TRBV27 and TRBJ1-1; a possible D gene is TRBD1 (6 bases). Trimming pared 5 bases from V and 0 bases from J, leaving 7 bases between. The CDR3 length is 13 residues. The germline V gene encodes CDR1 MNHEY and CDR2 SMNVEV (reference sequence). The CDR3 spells CASSRQVNTEAFF. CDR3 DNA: TGTGCCAGCAGTCGACAGGTGAACACTGAAGCTTTCTTT.

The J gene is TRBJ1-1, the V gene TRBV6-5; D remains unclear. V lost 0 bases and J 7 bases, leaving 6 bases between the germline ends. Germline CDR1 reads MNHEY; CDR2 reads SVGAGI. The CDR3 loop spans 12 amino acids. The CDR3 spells CASSYSGDEAFF. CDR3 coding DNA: TGTGCCAGCAGTTACTCCGGAGATGAAGCTTTCTTT.

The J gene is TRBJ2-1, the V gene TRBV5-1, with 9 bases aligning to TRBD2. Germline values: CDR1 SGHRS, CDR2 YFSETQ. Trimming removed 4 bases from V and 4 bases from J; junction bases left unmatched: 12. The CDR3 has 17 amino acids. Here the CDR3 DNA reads TGCGCCAGCAGCCCGTCGGGTAGCGGGGGCTTATACAATGAGCAGTTCTTC. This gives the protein CASSPSGSGGLYNEQFF.

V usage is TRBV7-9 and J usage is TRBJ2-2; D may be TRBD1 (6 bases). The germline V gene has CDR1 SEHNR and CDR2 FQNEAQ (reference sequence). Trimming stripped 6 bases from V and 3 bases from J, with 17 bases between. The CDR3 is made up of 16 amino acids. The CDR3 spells CASRVHRAMDTGELFF. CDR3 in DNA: TGTGCCAGCAGAGTACACAGGGCCATGGACACCGGGGAGCTGTTTTTT.

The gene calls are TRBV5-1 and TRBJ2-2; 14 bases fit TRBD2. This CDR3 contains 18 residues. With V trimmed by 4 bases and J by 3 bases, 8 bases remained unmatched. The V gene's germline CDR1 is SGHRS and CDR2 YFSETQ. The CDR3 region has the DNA TGCGCCAGCAGCCAACCGGGACTAGCGGGAGAATACACCGGGGAGCTGTTTTTT. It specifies CASSQPGLAGEYTGELFF.